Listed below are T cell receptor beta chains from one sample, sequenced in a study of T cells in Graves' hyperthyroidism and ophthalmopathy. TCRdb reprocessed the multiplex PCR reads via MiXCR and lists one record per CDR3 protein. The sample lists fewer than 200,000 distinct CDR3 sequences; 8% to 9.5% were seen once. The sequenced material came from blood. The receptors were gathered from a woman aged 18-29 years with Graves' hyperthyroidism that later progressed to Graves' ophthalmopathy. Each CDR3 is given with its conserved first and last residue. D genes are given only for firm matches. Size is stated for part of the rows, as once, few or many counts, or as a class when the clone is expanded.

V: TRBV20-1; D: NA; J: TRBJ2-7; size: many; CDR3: CSARDGGGTYF; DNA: TGCAGTGCTAGAGATGGGGGGGGCACGTACTTC
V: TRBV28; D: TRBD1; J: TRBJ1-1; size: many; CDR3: CASSLTGRNTEAFF; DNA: TGTGCCAGCAGTTTGACAGGGAGGAACACTGAAGCTTTCTTT
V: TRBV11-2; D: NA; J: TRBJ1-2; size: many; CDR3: CASSLYAGSFGYTF; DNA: TGTGCCAGCAGTCTTTATGCAGGGAGCTTTGGCTACACCTTC
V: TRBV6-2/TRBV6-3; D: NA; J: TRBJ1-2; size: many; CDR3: CASSYTGRFNYGYTF; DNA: TGTGCCAGCAGTTACACAGGGAGGTTTAACTATGGCTACACCTTC
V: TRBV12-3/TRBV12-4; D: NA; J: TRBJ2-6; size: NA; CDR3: CASSARRDRSLVGANVLTF; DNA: TGTGCCAGCAGCGCGAGGCGAGACAGGTCGTTGGTTGGGGCCAACGTCCTGACTTTC
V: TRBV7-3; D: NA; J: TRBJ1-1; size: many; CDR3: CASSLTNTEAFF; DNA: TGTGCCAGCAGCTTAACGAACACTGAAGCTTTCTTT
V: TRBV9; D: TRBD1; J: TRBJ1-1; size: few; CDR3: CASSAGGGQGTEAFF; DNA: TGTGCCAGCAGCGCAGGGGGGGGGCAGGGCACTGAAGCTTTCTTT
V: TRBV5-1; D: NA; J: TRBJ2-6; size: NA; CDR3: CARSACVSGANVLTF; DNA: TGCGCCAGGAGCGCTTGCGTCTCTGGGGCCAACGTCCTGACTTTC
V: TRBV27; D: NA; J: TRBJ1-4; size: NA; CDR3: CASSWRQAPNGKLFF; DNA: TGTGCCAGCAGTTGGAGACAGGCACCTAATGGAAAACTGTTTTTT
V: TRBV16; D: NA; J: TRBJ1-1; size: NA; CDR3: CASSLTEGVLSNTEAFF; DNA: TGTGCCAGCAGCCTCACGGAGGGGGTTCTCTCGAACACTGAAGCTTTCTTT
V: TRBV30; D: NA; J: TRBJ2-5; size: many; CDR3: CAWKLPGQVQTQYF; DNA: TGTGCCTGGAAACTCCCGGGGCAGGTACAGACCCAGTACTTC
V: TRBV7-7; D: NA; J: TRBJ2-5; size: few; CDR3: CASSLALSTGGLGETQYF; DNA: TGTGCTAGCAGCTTAGCACTCTCAACAGGGGGACTAGGGGAGACCCAGTACTTC
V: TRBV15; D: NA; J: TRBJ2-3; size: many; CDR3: CATSRDLSGGPAGDTQYF; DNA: TGTGCCACCAGCAGAGATCTCTCAGGCGGCCCCGCGGGTGATACGCAGTATTTT
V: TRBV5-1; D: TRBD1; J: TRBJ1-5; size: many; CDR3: CASSPGTGVGNQPQHF; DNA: TGCGCCAGCAGCCCAGGGACAGGGGTTGGCAATCAGCCCCAGCATTTT
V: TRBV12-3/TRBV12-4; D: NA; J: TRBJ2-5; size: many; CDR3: CASSFPGKETQYF; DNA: TGTGCCAGCAGTTTTCCCGGCAAGGAGACCCAGTACTTC
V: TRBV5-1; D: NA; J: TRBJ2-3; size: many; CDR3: CASSYTDTQYF; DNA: TGCGCCAGCAGCTACACAGATACGCAGTATTTT
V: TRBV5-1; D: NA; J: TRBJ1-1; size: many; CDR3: CASSLGGIPAEAFF; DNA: TGCGCCAGCAGCTTGGGGGGGATCCCCGCTGAAGCTTTCTTT